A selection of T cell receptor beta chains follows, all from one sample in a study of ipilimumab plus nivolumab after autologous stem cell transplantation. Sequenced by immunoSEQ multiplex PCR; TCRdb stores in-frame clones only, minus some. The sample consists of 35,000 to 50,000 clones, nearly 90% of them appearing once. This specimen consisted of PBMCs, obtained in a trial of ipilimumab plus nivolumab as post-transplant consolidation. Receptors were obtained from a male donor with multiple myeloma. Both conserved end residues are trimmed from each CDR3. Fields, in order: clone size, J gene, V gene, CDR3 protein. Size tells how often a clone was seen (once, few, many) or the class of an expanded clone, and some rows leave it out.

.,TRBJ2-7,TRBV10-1,ASSRDSYEQY
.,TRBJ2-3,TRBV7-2,ASSLDSGRTDTQY
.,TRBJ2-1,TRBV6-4,ASSDSTSGSNEQF
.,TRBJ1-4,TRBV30,AWSQGTNEKLF
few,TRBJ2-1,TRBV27,ASRGWDEQF
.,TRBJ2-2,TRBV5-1,ASSLGVGASTNTGELF
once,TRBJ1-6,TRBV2,ASSERGAGNSPLH
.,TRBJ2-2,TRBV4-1,ASGRGGELF
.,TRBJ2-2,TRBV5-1,ASSRRSGELF
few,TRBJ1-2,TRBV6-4,ASSDSTGGGGYT
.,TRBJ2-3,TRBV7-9,ASSLGGQGLSTDTQY
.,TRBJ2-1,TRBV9,ASSGTSGGRYYNEQF
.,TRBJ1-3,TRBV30,AWSVRVGGGSGNTIY
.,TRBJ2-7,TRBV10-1,ASSEGAGGLTLYEQY
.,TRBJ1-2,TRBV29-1,SVEGQVINYGYT
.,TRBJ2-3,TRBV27,ASTSGGAETDTQY
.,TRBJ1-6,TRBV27,ASSLNRVWSPLH
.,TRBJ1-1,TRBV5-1,ASSTTGGITEAF
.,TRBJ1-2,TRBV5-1,ASSLTQGVDYGYT
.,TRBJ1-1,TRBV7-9,ASSLMENTEAF